This T cell receptor beta chain was found in a study of blood T cell repertoires in COVID-19. Study at large: Samples of COVID-19 (acute and convalescent) were obtained from the United States, Italy and Spain.

Original analysis: Amplification from reference gene primers served as the basis for estimated nucleated cell counts. Sequencing was performed with immunoSEQ multiplex PCR; in TCRdb, only in-frame clones are kept and a portion is missing. For V, J and clone size, that table is used; D and trimming come from the DNA. Among about 120,000 clones listed, roughly 90% were seen once. V was clipped by 4 bases and J by 7 bases, with 23 bases between them. The CDR3 covers 17 residues. Germline CDR1 reads SGHDT; CDR2 reads YYEEEE. The chain uses TRBV5-6 and TRBJ1-4; tentative D call: TRBD1 (6 bases). This TCR was sampled from a human donor in a cohort sampled during active COVID-19. Sequencing input: peripheral blood. CDR3 DNA: TGTGCCAGCAGCCGATCGGGGCAGGCAGTCAGGGGTGAAAAACTGTTTTTT. It translates to CASSRSGQAVRGEKLFF.